A selection of T cell receptor beta chains follows, all from one sample in a study of Graves' ophthalmopathy and Graves' hyperthyroidism. TCRdb processed the multiplex PCR reads anew with MiXCR; each CDR3 protein has one entry. The sample includes around 26,000 distinct CDR3 sequences, around 50% of them seen just once. The sequenced material came from peripheral blood. These receptor sequences come from an adult woman with stable Graves' hyperthyroidism. Both conserved end residues are part of each CDR3. D genes are given only for firm matches. The listing skips clone size in some rows; elsewhere it reads once, few, many or a size class.

TRBJ2-2,NA,NA,TRBV6-4,CASSSTGENTGELFF,TGTGCCAGCAGTAGTACGGGGGAAAACACCGGGGAGCTGTTTTTT
TRBJ2-4,many,NA,TRBV28,CASSLIGVAKNIQYF,TGTGCCAGCAGTTTAATAGGGGTAGCCAAAAACATTCAGTACTTC
TRBJ1-1,many,TRBD1,TRBV18,CASSPRDRGSNTEAFF,TGTGCCAGCTCACCTAGGGACAGGGGGTCGAACACTGAAGCTTTCTTT
TRBJ1-1,medium-sized,NA,TRBV2,CASSALNTEAFF,TGTGCCAGCAGTGCACTGAACACTGAAGCTTTCTTT
TRBJ2-4,NA,NA,TRBV5-1,CASCVHWLLAENIQYF,TGCGCCAGCTGCGTCCATTGGTTGCTAGCCGAGAACATTCAGTACTTC
TRBJ1-1,medium-sized,NA,TRBV24-1,CATSEGGARGNTEAFF,TGTGCCACCAGTGAGGGTGGGGCCAGAGGGAACACTGAAGCTTTCTTT
TRBJ2-5,NA,TRBD2,TRBV4-1,CPSSSGLAGAFLETQYF,TGCCCCAGCAGCTCCGGACTAGCGGGAGCGTTTCTAGAGACCCAGTACTTC
TRBJ1-6,few,NA,TRBV5-1,CASSLEFAGRNSPLHF,TGCGCCAGCAGCTTGGAGTTCGCAGGGAGGAATTCACCCCTCCACTTT
TRBJ1-6,many,TRBD1,TRBV6-5,CASSSPTGTGNSPLHF,TGTGCCAGCAGTTCGCCAACCGGGACAGGGAATTCACCCCTCCACTTT
TRBJ2-1,few,NA,TRBV10-2,CASRWVGGEQFF,TGCGCCAGCAGATGGGTGGGGGGTGAGCAGTTCTTC
TRBJ2-5,many,TRBD2,TRBV7-3,CASSLNGGASETQYF,TGTGCCAGCAGCTTAAACGGGGGGGCGTCGGAGACCCAGTACTTC
TRBJ2-3,many,TRBD2,TRBV11-2,CASSHSSGGFTSTDTQYF,TGTGCCAGCAGCCACTCTAGCGGGGGTTTCACTAGCACAGATACGCAGTATTTT
TRBJ2-5,NA,NA,TRBV20-1,CSAREGKHLQETQYF,TGCAGTGCTAGAGAAGGGAAACACCTCCAAGAGACCCAGTACTTC
TRBJ2-7,many,TRBD2,TRBV11-1,CASSPYRGLATNWQYF,TGTGCCAGCAGCCCCTACCGGGGACTAGCGACCAATTGGCAGTACTTC
TRBJ1-2,few,TRBD1,TRBV20-1,CSAGQDLYGYTF,TGCAGTGCTGGACAGGATCTCTATGGCTACACCTTC
TRBJ2-5,NA,NA,TRBV6-1,CASSEEGWSNQPQYF,TGTGCCAGCAGTGAGGAGGGCTGGAGCAATCAGCCCCAGTACTTC
TRBJ2-1,NA,TRBD2,TRBV20-1,CSAPRLAGYNEQFF,TGCAGTGCACCCCGACTAGCGGGATACAATGAGCAGTTCTTC
TRBJ2-1,NA,TRBD2,TRBV10-2,CASPGAGGNEQFF,TGCGCCAGCCCTGGTGCGGGAGGTAATGAGCAGTTCTTC
TRBJ2-3,medium-sized,TRBD2,TRBV15,CATSRPSGNGDTQYF,TGTGCCACCAGCAGACCCAGCGGGAATGGAGATACGCAGTATTTT
TRBJ1-5,many,NA,TRBV4-1,CASSQPSSGHLVAQHF,TGCGCCAGCAGCCAACCATCCTCGGGACACTTGGTGGCCCAGCATTTT
TRBJ2-1,NA,TRBD2,TRBV7-6,CAVTSGTFNEQFF,TGTGCCGTCACTAGCGGGACCTTTAATGAGCAGTTCTTC
TRBJ1-1,few,NA,TRBV7-9,CAHLDGRNTEAFF,TGTGCCCACCTAGACGGACGGAACACTGAAGCTTTCTTT
TRBJ2-1,NA,TRBD2,TRBV6-4,CASRPGLAGGPVGNNEQFF,TGTGCCAGCAGACCCGGACTAGCGGGAGGGCCGGTTGGAAACAATGAGCAGTTCTTC
TRBJ2-5,NA,NA,TRBV7-8,CASSLGLAKETQYF,TGTGCCAGCAGCTTAGGGCTAGCGAAAGAGACCCAGTACTTC
TRBJ2-7,medium-sized,NA,TRBV2,CASSVDWDDEQYF,TGTGCCAGCAGTGTCGATTGGGACGACGAGCAGTACTTC
TRBJ2-3,many,TRBD2,TRBV19,CASSSRDSGRTDTQYF,TGTGCCAGTAGTTCCCGGGATAGCGGGAGAACAGATACGCAGTATTTT
TRBJ1-3,few,NA,TRBV19,CASSPTLGAGNTIYF,TGTGCCAGTAGCCCTACCCTTGGAGCTGGAAACACCATATATTTT
TRBJ2-7,NA,TRBD2,TRBV19,CVSSQQTSGSYEQYF,TGTGTCAGTAGTCAACAGACTAGCGGGAGTTACGAGCAGTACTTC
TRBJ2-3,many,NA,TRBV12-3/TRBV12-4,CASSFGGYGDTQYF,TGTGCCAGCAGTTTTGGGGGGTATGGAGATACGCAGTATTTT
TRBJ2-1,once,NA,TRBV2,CASSEALLAAIDNEQFF,TGTGCCAGCAGTGAAGCGCTCTTAGCGGCCATAGACAATGAGCAGTTCTTC
TRBJ2-1,medium-sized,TRBD2,TRBV24-1,CAILLLAKESPSYNEQFF,TGTGCCATTCTCCTACTAGCGAAAGAGAGTCCTTCCTACAATGAGCAGTTCTTC
TRBJ2-1,NA,TRBD2,TRBV2,CASNELADAYNEQFF,TGTGCCAGCAATGAACTAGCGGATGCCTACAATGAGCAGTTCTTC
TRBJ2-7,medium-sized,NA,TRBV7-2,CASSRRQTSYEQYF,TGTGCCAGCAGCCGACGGCAAACTAGCTACGAGCAGTACTTC
TRBJ1-4,many,TRBD1,TRBV28,CASSSRTGSHEKLFF,TGTGCCAGCAGTTCGCGGACAGGTTCCCATGAAAAACTGTTTTTT
TRBJ2-7,NA,NA,TRBV10-3,CASGEFDEQCF,TGTGCCAGCGGTGAATTCGACGAGCAGTGCTTC
TRBJ1-3,medium-sized,TRBD1,TRBV2,CASRGTVSGNTIYF,TGTGCCAGCAGGGGGACAGTCAGTGGAAACACCATATATTTT
TRBJ2-7,NA,TRBD1,TRBV20-1,CSAKGQGEYEQYF,TGCAGTGCTAAGGGACAGGGGGAGTACGAGCAGTACTTC
TRBJ2-1,many,TRBD2,TRBV6-5,CASSMTSGRGNEQFF,TGTGCCAGCAGTATGACTAGCGGGAGAGGTAATGAGCAGTTCTTC
TRBJ1-5,medium-sized,NA,TRBV7-9,CASSLGQGGQPQHF,TGTGCCAGCAGCTTAGGTCAGGGCGGTCAGCCCCAGCATTTT
TRBJ2-3,medium-sized,NA,TRBV29-1,CSANLPLTDTQYF,TGCAGTGCGAACCTTCCCCTCACAGATACGCAGTATTTT
TRBJ2-1,NA,NA,TRBV12-3/TRBV12-4,CASSPMGTRGYNEQFF,TGTGCCAGCAGTCCAATGGGGACGAGGGGCTACAATGAGCAGTTCTTC
TRBJ2-2,medium-sized,TRBD1,TRBV9,CASSVGTGATGELFF,TGTGCCAGCAGCGTAGGGACAGGGGCCACCGGGGAGCTGTTTTTT
TRBJ1-5,NA,NA,TRBV5-4,CASSLGGWSSNRPQHF,TGTGCCAGCAGCTTGGGGGGATGGAGTAGCAATCGGCCCCAGCATTTT
TRBJ1-2,NA,NA,TRBV11-2,CASSLTGAAYGNTF,TGTGCCAGCAGCTTGACGGGAGCGGCCTACGGCAACACCTTC
TRBJ2-7,many,TRBD2,TRBV6-1,CASRPGLAASYEQYF,TGTGCCAGCAGGCCGGGACTAGCCGCATCCTACGAGCAGTACTTC
TRBJ2-1,few,TRBD1,TRBV7-6,CASSPRQGMNTEQFF,TGTGCCAGCAGCCCACGACAGGGCATGAACACTGAGCAGTTCTTC
TRBJ2-1,once,TRBD1,TRBV29-1,CSARQGVNEQFF,TGCAGCGCCCGACAGGGGGTCAATGAGCAGTTCTTC
TRBJ2-5,many,TRBD2,TRBV3-1,CASSNFTGLAEEETQYF,TGTGCCAGCAGCAACTTCACAGGACTAGCGGAGGAAGAGACCCAGTACTTC
TRBJ2-3,few,NA,TRBV5-5,CASSFKTDWDTQYF,TGTGCCAGCAGCTTCAAAACGGACTGGGATACGCAGTATTTT
TRBJ1-1,NA,NA,TRBV10-1,CASSESTFASRNTEAFF,TGCGCCAGCAGTGAGTCGACCTTTGCGTCCAGGAACACTGAAGCTTTCTTT
TRBJ2-3,many,NA,TRBV12-3/TRBV12-4,CASTHSVDTQYF,TGTGCCAGCACCCACTCTGTAGATACGCAGTATTTT
TRBJ2-3,many,TRBD1,TRBV19,CASSDRGGSTDTQYF,TGTGCCAGTAGCGACAGGGGGGGAAGCACAGATACGCAGTATTTT
TRBJ2-4,NA,TRBD2,TRBV3-1,CASSPVHGRPSKNIQYF,TGTGCCAGCAGCCCTGTTCACGGGAGGCCCTCCAAAAACATTCAGTACTTC